The T cell receptor (beta chain) described here comes from a study of PD-1 blockade in classical Hodgkin lymphoma. Study-wide results and limits: Newly diagnosed patients were reported to exhibit reduced baseline TCR diversity relative to healthy donors. At C4D1, TCR diversity had climbed significantly for CD4+ cells, though not for CD8+ cells.

Assay: immunoSEQ multiplex PCR; the TCRdb copy retains only in-frame clones and omits some. The top ten clones hold 8% to 10% of a sample with more than 40,000 clones, more than 70% of them seen once. This clone was recorded once. Its antigen is unidentified. With no exception, relapse followed autologous stem cell transplantation in all patients, and brentuximab vedotin exposure varied. Reported best responses ranged across complete response, partial response or progressive disease. Sequenced here: peripheral blood mononuclear cells (PBMCs), sampled at baseline. The clonotype was recovered from a human donor with classical Hodgkin lymphoma.

DNA for the CDR3: TGTGCCAGCATATCCCGGGGGGGCTCGGTAACTGAAGCTTTCTTT. Translated: CASISRGGSVTEAFF. This rearrangement joins TRBV6-5 to TRBJ1-1, with D possibly TRBD1 on 6 matching bases. V was shortened by 7 bases and J by 5 bases, with 20 bases between the two germline ends. This CDR3 contains 15 residues. The germline CDR1 and CDR2 sequences are MNHEY and SVGAGI.